This TCR beta chain originates from a study of tumor-infiltrating lymphocytes in oesophageal squamous cell carcinoma. The CDR3 spans 16 residues, counting both ends. From germline, CDR1 is SGHTA and CDR2 FQGNSA. TCRdb recomputed calls from the PCR reads with MiXCR, one row per CDR3 protein. The sample lists about 12,000 distinct CDR3 sequences, 50% to 70% occurring once. Concerning this clonotype itself: Given the absence of the conserved phenylalanine or tryptophan at the CDR3 end, a read error is likely. No DNA is shown, since the ends of the CDR3 on it are uncertain; the CDR3 is the one TCRdb lists.

The chain combines TRBV7-2 with TRBJ2-6; the DNA was not compared with TRBD1, the D call given in the table. The sequenced sample consisted of esophageal tumor tissue. The source is a female donor with esophageal squamous cell carcinoma. The CDR3 is CASSLGGGLYEQYFGA.